This T cell receptor (beta chain) was recorded in a study of blood T cell repertoires in COVID-19. Study information: PBMCs, B-cell-depleted T cells, or T cells provided the cDNA or gDNA that made up the material.

Produced via immunoSEQ multiplex PCR; TCRdb's table is partial and in-frame only. The sample contains roughly 180,000 clones, 75% to 90% of which appear only once. The CDR3 spans 14 residues. Trimming took 3 bases from V and 3 from J; bases not matched to a gene: 1. CDR1 KGHDR and CDR2 SFDVKD come from the germline V gene. The V gene is TRBV24-1, the J gene TRBJ2-1; the match to TRBD2 covers 7 bases. The clonotype comes from a woman in her sixties or seventies with acute or convalescent COVID-19. The sequencing input was peripheral blood. The DNA of the CDR3 is TGTGCCACCAGTGATAGCGGGAACTACAATGAGCAGTTCTTC. It translates to CATSDSGNYNEQFF.